This TCR beta chain comes out of a study of identifying expanded T cells in peripheral blood. This clone was recorded a few times. No antigen is known for it. The CDR3 runs 13 residues. Germline V gives CDR1 MNHEY, CDR2 SMNVEV (reference sequence). V dropped 5 bases and J dropped 13 bases, with 15 bases sitting between them. Study-wide points: Clone count variance between approximately two-week samples rose with total template count. Differentially abundant clones: around 1.2 between replicates, 16.4 at around 15 days, more than 18 at four.

During the collection period, no donor immune events like infections were recorded. Assay used: immunoSEQ multiplex PCR; TCRdb lists only in-frame clones, some missing. Among fewer than 85,000 clones listed, roughly 90% were seen once. The sample taken for sequencing was blood. This chain links TRBV27 with TRBJ1-6; D is uncertain. The TCR was taken from a person aged 18 to 69 in good health. The CDR3 DNA reads TGTGCCAGCAGTCCCCGGACGGGCTCCCCCCTCCACTTT. It is translated as CASSPRTGSPLHF.